The 23 T cell receptor beta chains below come from one sample, sequenced in a study of T cell changes during pregnancy in multiple sclerosis. Sequencing used immunoSEQ multiplex PCR; TCRdb keeps in-frame clones, though not all of them. The sample lists about 57,000 clones, over 85% occurring once. Source: CD4+ T cells from peripheral blood mononuclear cells, taken before pregnancy. The receptor set was obtained from a female donor with multiple sclerosis, enrolled in a pregnancy study.

This chain links TRBV5-1 with TRBJ2-1; TRBD2 matches 8 bases. The V gene end was trimmed by 2 bases and the J gene end by 4 bases; junction bases not matched to a gene: 5. This CDR3 is 15 amino acids long. In germline, CDR1 is SGHRS, CDR2 YFSETQ. Here the CDR3 DNA reads TGCGCCAGCAGCTTTACCAGCGGGGGATACAATGAGCAGTTCTTC. Translation gives CASSFTSGGYNEQFF.

V usage is TRBV5-1 and J usage is TRBJ1-1, with 8 bases that match TRBD1. With 4 bases clipped from V and 3 bases from J, the junction kept 5 bases outside the gene matches. The germline V gene has CDR1 SGHRS and CDR2 YFSETQ. This CDR3 contains 14 residues. CDR3 coding DNA: TGCGCCAGCAGCATCGGACAGGGCCACACTGAAGCTTTCTTT. It encodes CASSIGQGHTEAFF. Full variable domain (outside the CDR3, taken from reference TRBV5-1 and TRBJ1-1): KAGVTQTPRYLIKTRGQQVTLSCSPISGHRSVSWYQQTPGQGLQFLFEYFSETQRNKGNFPGRFSGRQFSNSRSEMNVSTLELGDSALYLCASSIGQGHTEAFFGQGTRLTVV.

The chain joins TRBV5-6 to TRBJ2-5, with TRBD2 matching 9 bases. Germline CDR1 is SGHDT and CDR2 is YYEEEE. After removal of 3 bases from V and 5 bases from J, the junction contained 17 bases not matched to a gene. The CDR3 length is 18 residues. DNA of the CDR3: TGTGCCAGCAGCTGGTGGGGGAACCTAGCGGGGAGAGGGGAGACCCAGTACTTC. It is translated as CASSWWGNLAGRGETQYF.

The genes are TRBV9 and TRBJ2-3; 8 nucleotides align to TRBD1. Germline V gene lookup returns CDR1 SGDLS and CDR2 YYNGEE. The CDR3 is made up of 16 amino acids. The V and J ends lost 0 bases and 4 bases, in that order; junction bases with no gene match: 7. In nucleotides, the CDR3 is TGTGCCAGCAGCGTAGGGCACAGGGGGGTACCAGATACGCAGTATTTT. Protein: CASSVGHRGVPDTQYF.

This chain links TRBV9 with TRBJ2-6, with D tentatively TRBD1 (6 bases). The V gene's germline CDR1 is SGDLS and CDR2 YYNGEE. The germline V and J ends were trimmed by 4 bases and 1 base, with 12 bases remaining between them. This CDR3 is built from 16 residues. DNA of the CDR3: TGTGCCAGCAGCCCTCGGACAGCGTCTGGGGCCAACGTCCTGACTTTC. It codes for CASSPRTASGANVLTF.

This chain connects TRBV7-9 to TRBJ2-1; 11 bases agree with TRBD2. V lost 5 bases to trimming and J lost 4 bases; unmatched junction nucleotides: 4. Germline V gene lookup returns CDR1 SEHNR and CDR2 FQNEAQ (reference sequence). This CDR3 region has 15 residues. CDR3 sequence reads: CASSAGTSGYNEQFF. CDR3 in DNA: TGTGCCAGCAGCGCGGGGACTAGCGGATACAATGAGCAGTTCTTC.

This chain uses TRBV25-1 with TRBJ1-1, with 11 bases aligning to TRBD1. The V gene's germline CDR1 is MGHDK and CDR2 SYGVNS. CDR3 length: 15 residues. With 6 bases clipped from V and 3 bases from J, the junction kept 6 bases outside the gene matches. CDR3 sequence reads: CASSNPGQGDTEAFF. CDR3 in DNA: TGTGCCAGCAGCAATCCGGGACAGGGGGACACTGAAGCTTTCTTT.

The chain joins TRBV4-1 to TRBJ2-5; TRBD2 matches at 11 bases. The germline gives CDR1 MGHRA, CDR2 YSYEKL. This CDR3 spans 15 amino acids. After removal of 6 bases from V and 0 bases from J, the junction contained 3 bases not matched to a gene. CDR3 region: CASSLAGGYQETQYF. The CDR3 nucleotides are TGCGCCAGCAGTCTAGCGGGAGGTTACCAAGAGACCCAGTACTTC.

The V call is TRBV10-2, the J call TRBJ2-7, with D perhaps TRBD1 (5 bases). Germline CDR1 is WSHSY and CDR2 is SAAADI. The CDR3 spans 10 residues. V lost 8 bases, J lost 4 bases, and 6 bases lay in between. The CDR3 DNA sequence: TGCGCCAGCCAGGGTTACGAGCAGTACTTC. It encodes CASQGYEQYF.

The rearrangement joins TRBV5-1 to TRBJ2-5, with D possibly being TRBD1 (6 bases). V lost 4 bases and J lost 4, with 8 bases in between. The CDR3 length is 12 residues. Germline V lookup: CDR1 SGHRS, CDR2 YFSETQ. DNA of the CDR3: TGCGCCAGCAGCCCACAGGGAGAGACCCAGTACTTC. Translating gives CASSPQGETQYF.

The rearrangement joins TRBV25-1 to TRBJ2-2, with D perhaps TRBD2 (5 bases). Trimming took 8 bases from V and 3 from J, leaving 7 bases between them. The CDR3 is 12 residues long. The V gene's germline CDR1 is MGHDK and CDR2 SYGVNS. The CDR3 sequence is CASGRHTGELFF. The CDR3 nucleotides are TGTGCCAGCGGGAGACACACCGGGGAGCTGTTTTTT. The whole variable domain, remainder taken from reference TRBV25-1 and TRBJ2-2, is EADIYQTPRYLVIGTGKKITLECSQTMGHDKMYWYQQDPGMELHLIHYSYGVNSTEKGDLSSESTVSRIRTEHFPLTLESARPSHTSQYLCASGRHTGELFFGEGSRLTVL.

V and J are TRBV28 and TRBJ2-7; no definite D call. Trimming took off 2 bases at V and 3 bases at J, with 14 bases between the two ends. The CDR3 is made up of 15 amino acids. Germline values: CDR1 MDHEN, CDR2 SYDVKM. CDR3 sequence (DNA): TGTGCCAGCAGTTTAAGTTCATCGGGTAACTACGAGCAGTACTTC. It codes for CASSLSSSGNYEQYF.

In its sample, this clone was seen once. The gene calls are TRBV6-5 and TRBJ2-3, with 7 bases fitting TRBD1. There are 15 residues in the CDR3. V trimming: 5 bases; J trimming: 2 bases; junction bases outside the gene matches: 7. Germline values: CDR1 MNHEY, CDR2 SVGAGI. CDR3 sequence (DNA): TGTGCCAGCAGTAAGACAGGGTTTAACACAGATACGCAGTATTTT. Translated: CASSKTGFNTDTQYF.

The chain recombines TRBV7-9 with TRBJ2-6; 7 bases match TRBD2. CDR1 SEHNR and CDR2 FQNEAQ come from the germline V gene (reference sequence). The CDR3 runs to 17 residues. J gave up 0 bases and V 6 bases, and 8 bases lay outside the gene matches. CDR3 coding DNA: TGTGCCAGCAGGGCGATTACGGGGGGCTCTGGGGCCAACGTCCTGACTTTC. It yields the protein CASRAITGGSGANVLTF.

The chain combines TRBV30 with TRBJ1-2; perhaps TRBD1 as D (5 bases). This CDR3 spans 13 amino acids. V shed 0 bases and J shed 3 bases, with 8 bases lying between them. Germline values: CDR1 GTSNPN, CDR2 SVGIG (reference sequence). The CDR3: CAWSVQEYYGYTF. The CDR3 DNA reads as TGTGCCTGGAGTGTACAGGAGTACTATGGCTACACCTTC.

This chain connects TRBV5-1 to TRBJ2-5; D possibly corresponds to TRBD1 (5 bases). Germline V gene sequence: CDR1 SGHRS, CDR2 YFSETQ. V was pared by 5 bases and J by 5 bases, with 22 bases between. The CDR3 is 16 amino acids. The DNA for the CDR3 is TGCGCCAGCAGGGTAGGGGATATGGCAGGGCCGGAGACCCAGTACTTC. Its protein product is CASRVGDMAGPETQYF.

The V gene is TRBV5-1, the J gene TRBJ1-2; 10 bases map to TRBD1. Unmatched junction bases numbered 7, after V lost 0 bases and J lost 8 bases. Germline values: CDR1 SGHRS, CDR2 YFSETQ. This CDR3 spans 15 amino acids. The CDR3 protein is CASSLAGQGVEGYTF. CDR3 DNA: TGCGCCAGCAGCTTGGCCGGACAGGGGGTAGAAGGCTACACCTTC.

On this clone itself: The sample has other DNA sequences that encode this CDR3 too. This rearrangement joins TRBV5-1 to TRBJ2-1; a weak D match, TRBD1 (6 bases). The CDR3 loop spans 14 amino acids. The germline V gene encodes CDR1 SGHRS and CDR2 YFSETQ. V dropped 4 bases and J dropped 2 bases, with 10 bases sitting between them. The CDR3 sequence: CASSLGQPYNEQFF. The CDR3 coding sequence is TGCGCCAGCAGCCTCGGACAGCCCTACAATGAGCAGTTCTTC.

The V and J genes are TRBV4-2 and TRBJ1-3; no definite D call. There are 13 residues in the CDR3. The germline V gene encodes CDR1 LGHNA and CDR2 YNFKEQ. Between the trimmed V and J ends, which lost 2 bases and 4 bases, there was a span of 6 bases. CDR3 in DNA: TGTGCCAGCAGCCAAAGCTCGGGAAACACCATATATTTT. Encoded protein: CASSQSSGNTIYF.

The chain employs TRBV27 and TRBJ2-3; 7 positions agree with TRBD2. The CDR3 has 17 residues. In germline, CDR1 is MNHEY, CDR2 SMNVEV (reference sequence). V dropped 5 bases and J dropped 1; count of bases not matched to a gene: 12. CDR3 sequence reads: CASSPPSVLAGTDTQYF. CDR3 sequence (DNA): TGTGCCAGCAGTCCCCCATCGGTGCTAGCGGGCACAGATACGCAGTATTTT.

This chain links TRBV10-1 with TRBJ2-2; TRBD1 aligns across 8 bases. Per germline, CDR1 WNHNN and CDR2 SYGVQD (reference sequence). CDR3 size: 14 residues. V shed 7 bases and J 5 bases; nucleotides not matched to a gene: 6. The CDR3 region is CASMGTGRTGELFF. The CDR3 DNA reads TGCGCCAGCATGGGGACAGGTCGAACCGGGGAGCTGTTTTTT.

CDR3 region: CASGGTGRSYGYTF. The CDR3 DNA follows: TGTGCCAGCGGAGGGACAGGTCGAAGCTATGGCTACACCTTC. The chain uses TRBV6-5 and TRBJ1-2; the match to TRBD1 covers 8 bases. CDR1 and CDR2 from the germline V gene are MNHEY and SVGAGI. CDR3 size: 14 residues. V shed 8 bases, J shed 4 bases, and the junction held 9 bases outside the gene matches.

The chain uses TRBV4-3 and TRBJ1-2; 8 nucleotides match TRBD1. This CDR3 has 16 residues. The V and J ends lost 0 bases and 2 bases, in that order; junction bases with no gene match: 5. The germline V gene has CDR1 LGHNA and CDR2 YSLEER. CDR3: CASSQDRTGRNYGYTF. For the CDR3, the DNA is TGCGCCAGCAGCCAAGATCGGACAGGGCGCAACTATGGCTACACCTTC.